Listed here are 25 T cell receptor beta chains from one sample, sequenced in a study of regulatory T cells in long-lasting Graves disease (dated by TCRdb to the early 2020s). This specimen's time point label, interpreted: persistent/refractory GD, antithyroid drugs over 5 years with positive TRAb. For both TCR sequencing and RNA sequencing, RNA was extracted from PBMCs using TRIzol. Libraries were prepared through multiplex PCR. TCRdb shows the sequencer as Illumina HiSeq 4000. CDR3 regions were amplified by Arm-PCR with iRepertoire HTBI primers to construct TCR beta libraries. TCRdb reworked the public reads: Q25 trimming with fastp, MiXCR clone assembly, productive beta chains retained. Identical CDR3 protein sequences are pooled into one entry, listed with their most common genes and DNA. In this sample the table shows approximately 690,000 distinct CDR3 sequences, around 32% of which occur a single time. Under 55% of the sample is taken by the ten largest.

The source material was peripheral blood mononuclear cells (PBMCs), sampled when the disease was refractory, from a patient treated with antithyroid drugs. The receptors shown here come from a female donor with Graves disease.

In its sample, this clonotype was seen a few times. The genes are TRBV11-2 and TRBJ2-7, with D tentatively TRBD2 (5 bases). Germline assignment: CDR1 SGHAT and CDR2 FQNNGV. Trimming shortened V by 7 bases and J by 4 bases, and 14 bases separated the two germline ends. The CDR3 is 13 residues long. CDR3 sequence: CASTRLAEYEQYF. CDR3 nucleotide sequence: TGTGCCAGCACCCGGCTAGCAGAATACGAGCAGTACTTC.

This clonotype was found many times. The chain combines TRBV11-2 with TRBJ2-7; perhaps TRBD2 as D (5 bases). The CDR3 consists of 12 residues. The V gene lost 1 base and the J gene lost 7 bases, with 8 bases spanning the gap. CDR1 and CDR2 from the germline V gene are SGHAT and FQNNGV. The CDR3 DNA is TGTGCCAGCAGCTTAGCGGGGAATGAGCAGTACTTC. Protein: CASSLAGNEQYF. The full variable domain, with the rest looked up from reference TRBV11-2 and TRBJ2-7, is EAGVAQSPRYKIIEKRQSVAFWCNPISGHATLYWYQQILGQGPKLLIQFQNNGVVDDSQLPKDRFSAERLKGVDSTLKIQPAKLEDSAVYLCASSLAGNEQYFGPGTRLTVT.

This clonotype has just a few counts. The chain recombines TRBV25-1 with TRBJ1-6; a possible D gene is TRBD1 (5 bases). This CDR3 contains 15 residues. CDR1 and CDR2 from the germline V gene are MGHDK and SYGVNS. V lost 4 bases, J lost 3 bases, and 10 bases lay in between. CDR3 in amino acids: CASSAQGIYNSPLHF. For the CDR3, the DNA is TGTGCCAGCAGTGCTCAGGGAATCTATAATTCACCCCTCCACTTT.

This clonotype was detected ten times or more. This chain joins TRBV12-3 or TRBV12-4 and TRBJ1-5; D gene uncertain. Trimming pared 10 bases from V and 3 bases from J, leaving 13 bases between. The CDR3 extends over 13 amino acids. Written as DNA, the CDR3 is TGTGCCACCCGTTACCAGGACAATCAGCCCCAGCATTTT. This translates into CATRYQDNQPQHF.

This clonotype appeared a few times. J is TRBJ2-7 and V is TRBV7-3, with TRBD2 identical over 7 bases. With V trimmed by 5 bases and J by 2 bases, 12 bases remained unmatched. The CDR3 has 16 residues. Germline V gives CDR1 SGHTA, CDR2 FQGTGA. The DNA for the CDR3 is TGTGCCAGCAGCCCAGGCACCGGGGGGTCAACCTACGAGCAGTACTTC. This codes for CASSPGTGGSTYEQYF.

There are a few counts of this clonotype. The chain recombines TRBV6-2 or TRBV6-3 with TRBJ1-1, with D unclear. The V and J ends lost 6 bases and 0 bases respectively, with 8 bases between them. Germline V gives CDR1 MNHEY, CDR2 SVGEGT. This CDR3 has 13 amino acids. The CDR3 sequence: CASRTQMNTEAFF. CDR3 sequence (DNA): TGTGCCAGCAGGACACAGATGAACACTGAAGCTTTCTTT.

CDR3 residues: CASSLDGGGRTQYF. In DNA, the CDR3 is TGTGCCAGCAGTTTAGATGGCGGCGGGCGGACCCAGTACTTC. The chain is built from TRBV27 and TRBJ2-5; D perhaps matches TRBD2 (5 bases). This CDR3 contains 14 residues. V was shortened by 2 bases and J by 7 bases, with 14 bases between the two germline ends. Germline CDR1 is MNHEY and CDR2 is SMNVEV (reference sequence).

This clonotype was seen many times. This rearrangement joins TRBV3-1 to TRBJ1-5; D remains unclear. The germline V gene has CDR1 LGHDT and CDR2 YNNKEL (reference sequence). V lost 8 bases and J 1 base, leaving 9 bases between the germline ends. This CDR3 is built from 13 residues. This chain's CDR3 is CASSGKSNQPQHF. Here the CDR3 DNA reads TGTGCCAGCTCCGGGAAAAGCAATCAGCCCCAGCATTTT.

This clonotype was seen a handful of times. V usage is TRBV28 and J usage is TRBJ1-4; D is unclear. From germline, CDR1 is MDHEN and CDR2 SYDVKM. V was pared by 6 bases and J by 5 bases, with 16 bases between. The CDR3 has 15 amino acids. The CDR3 sequence: CASSPPEGGNEKLFF. The CDR3 region has the DNA TGTGCCAGCAGCCCTCCGGAGGGCGGGAATGAAAAACTGTTTTTT.

The J gene is TRBJ1-1, the V gene TRBV19; unclear D gene. The CDR3 covers 12 residues. Germline lookup yields CDR1 LNHDA and CDR2 SQIVND (reference sequence). Trimming pared 3 bases from V and 11 bases from J, leaving 13 bases between. The CDR3 bases are TGTGCCAGTAGTATGATGGGGTCTGCGGCTTTCTTT. The encoded protein is CASSMMGSAAFF.

The V call is TRBV12-3 or TRBV12-4, the J call TRBJ2-1; 14 nucleotides line up with TRBD2. After removal of 4 bases from V and 1 base from J, the junction contained 6 bases not matched to a gene. The CDR3 runs 18 residues. Here the CDR3 DNA reads TGTGCCAGCAGTTGGGGACTAGCGGGAGAGGGTTCCTACAATGAGCAGTTCTTC. Encoded protein: CASSWGLAGEGSYNEQFF.

At least ten counts were recorded for this clonotype. The chain is built from TRBV10-1 and TRBJ2-7, with TRBD2 identical over 7 bases. This CDR3 contains 15 residues. V gave up 3 bases and J gave up 0 bases; unmatched junction bases: 5. The germline gives CDR1 WNHNN, CDR2 SYGVQD (reference sequence). Here the CDR3 reads CASSETSGNSYEQYF. As DNA, the CDR3 is TGCGCCAGCAGTGAAACCAGCGGGAACTCCTACGAGCAGTACTTC.

The J gene is TRBJ2-7, the V gene TRBV5-1, with a weak D call TRBD2 (5 bases). Trimming pared 0 bases from V and 13 bases from J, leaving 20 bases between. CDR3 length: 14 residues. Germline CDR1 is SGHRS and CDR2 is YFSETQ. The CDR3 nucleotides read TGCGCCAGCAGCTTGGAGGAGCGGAGACACCACGTCTACTTC. As protein: CASSLEERRHHVYF.

This clonotype has more than one count but fewer than ten. The chain employs TRBV7-2 and TRBJ1-6; D remains ambiguous. The germline V gene has CDR1 SGHTA and CDR2 FQGNSA. The CDR3 has 12 amino acids. Trimming left V 3 bases short and J 13 bases short, with 10 bases between. The CDR3: CASSLAVVPLHF. Here the CDR3 DNA reads TGTGCCAGCAGCTTGGCCGTCGTCCCCCTCCACTTT.

In the case of this clonotype: Being one base from a much bigger clone, this may be a read error. The chain links TRBV27 to TRBJ1-5; D gene uncertain. CDR1 and CDR2 (germline): MNHEY, SMNVEV (reference sequence). Trimming took 6 bases from V and 5 from J, leaving 11 bases between them. The CDR3 spans 13 residues. The CDR3 loop is CASSHTFYQPQHF. The DNA of the CDR3 is TGTGCCAGCAGCCACACCTTCTATCAGCCCCAGCATTTT.

This clonotype was observed a handful of times. This chain links TRBV6-1 with TRBJ1-2; D call uncertain. This CDR3 comprises 12 residues. Germline V gene data show CDR1 as MNHNS and CDR2 as SASEGT. The V end was cut by 6 bases, the J end by 6 bases, with 11 bases between. The CDR3 DNA follows: TGTGCCAGCAGCCTCCGAATGGATGGCTACACCTTC. Protein: CASSLRMDGYTF.

This clonotype was found many times. J is TRBJ1-5 and V is TRBV7-8, with 8 bases fitting TRBD1. The CDR3 has 15 residues. Losses at the gene ends were 5 bases for V and 4 bases for J; bases not matched to a gene: 7. The V gene's germline CDR1 is SGHVS and CDR2 FQNEAQ. The CDR3 sequence is CASSPRTGWNQPQHF. In nucleotides, the CDR3 is TGTGCCAGCAGCCCCCGGACAGGGTGGAATCAGCCCCAGCATTTT.

The chain is built from TRBV30 and TRBJ1-2, with a possible D match to TRBD1 (6 bases). This CDR3 is built from 12 residues. V was clipped by 3 bases and J by 5 bases, with 10 bases between them. Germline V gene lookup returns CDR1 GTSNPN and CDR2 SVGIG (reference sequence). CDR3 coding DNA: TGTGCCTGGAGGGACAGTTTTTATGGCTACACCTTC. Protein product: CAWRDSFYGYTF.

This clonotype was observed a handful of times. V usage is TRBV6-1 and J usage is TRBJ2-6, with TRBD1 matching 8 bases. The junction had 6 bases not matched to a gene; V was cut back by 5 bases and J by 0 bases. The CDR3 consists of 17 residues. The germline gives CDR1 MNHNS, CDR2 SASEGT. CDR3 DNA sequence: TGTGCCAGCAGTACTTGGACAGGGAACTCTGGGGCCAACGTCCTGACTTTC. Translating it yields CASSTWTGNSGANVLTF.

This clonotype was seen ten or more times. The chain links TRBV28 to TRBJ1-5, with 10 bases matching TRBD1. V gave up 5 bases and J gave up 6 bases; unmatched junction bases: 7. The germline V gene encodes CDR1 MDHEN and CDR2 SYDVKM. This CDR3 contains 15 residues. This CDR3 is CASSAGTGAAQPQHF. CDR3 in DNA: TGTGCCAGCAGTGCCGGGACAGGGGCGGCTCAGCCCCAGCATTTT.

This clonotype was picked up many times. The V gene is TRBV6-1, the J gene TRBJ2-7, with TRBD1 as a possible D gene (6 bases). The CDR3 contains 13 residues. Trimming shortened V by 6 bases and J by 0 bases, and 9 bases separated the two germline ends. CDR1 and CDR2 from the germline V gene are MNHNS and SASEGT. CDR3 in DNA: TGTGCCAGCAGGACAGGTAGCTCCTACGAGCAGTACTTC. Protein: CASRTGSSYEQYF.

This clonotype was seen many times. The rearrangement links TRBV20-1 to TRBJ1-2; D unresolved. Trimming left V 6 bases short and J 1 base short, with 6 bases between. The CDR3 is 11 residues long. CDR1 and CDR2 (germline): DFQATT, SNEGSKA (reference sequence). The CDR3 loop is CSAESNYGYTF. The CDR3 DNA is TGCAGTGCAGAGAGTAACTATGGCTACACCTTC.

The chain is built from TRBV9 and TRBJ1-2; no definite D call. CDR3 length equals 13 residues. Germline CDR1 is SGDLS and CDR2 is YYNGEE. Trimming shortened V by 3 bases and J by 4 bases, and 10 bases separated the two germline ends. The CDR3 DNA follows: TGTGCCAGCAGCGACCTGACTGGCTATGGCTACACCTTC. Translating it yields CASSDLTGYGYTF.

This clonotype was detected ten times or more. V gene TRBV12-3 or TRBV12-4 combines with J gene TRBJ2-7; 7 bases fit TRBD2. V lost 6 bases to trimming and J lost 1 base; unmatched junction nucleotides: 12. The CDR3 length is 16 residues. CDR3 nucleotides: TGTGCCAGCAGCATCCATGGCGGGAGTTTTTCCTACGAGCAGTACTTC. Translating gives CASSIHGGSFSYEQYF.

This clonotype was detected only a few times. V is TRBV5-1 and J is TRBJ2-7; D might be TRBD2 (7 bases). The V end lost 3 bases, the J end lost 7 bases, and 14 bases lay between the germline ends. Germline CDR1 reads SGHRS; CDR2 reads YFSETQ. This CDR3 spans 13 amino acids. CDR3 nucleotides: TGCGCCAGCAGCTGGGGGCCTAGCGGAGAGCAGTACTTC. This sequence encodes CASSWGPSGEQYF.